This T cell receptor (beta chain) was documented in a study of CD8 T cells in Susac syndrome. With random hexamers, roughly 0.5 to 1 ug RNA was reverse transcribed. Each CDR3 protein is one row after TCRdb ran MiXCR on the immunoSEQ multiplex PCR reads. The table lists 250,000 to 300,000 distinct CDR3 sequences, around 83% of them singletons. There are 11 residues in the CDR3. CDR1 SQVTM and CDR2 ANQGSEA come from the germline V gene. V lost 7 bases and J 5 bases, leaving 9 bases between the germline ends. Sequenced: CD8+ T cells from PBMCs. The chain couples TRBV29-1 to TRBJ2-1; no clear D gene. This TCR was sampled from a human donor with multiple sclerosis. CDR3 amino acids: CSEYRNNEQFF. CDR3 nucleotides: TGCAGCGAGTACAGAAACAATGAGCAGTTCTTC.